Each of the 15 T cell receptor beta chains below was sequenced from the same sample in a study of CD4 T cells in relation to SARS-CoV-2 and coronaviruses (dated by TCRdb to the early 2020s). Libraries came from the immunoSEQ multiplex PCR assay. This immuneACCESS table, as held by TCRdb, lists in-frame sequences with V and J called but not all clones. Of the missing ones, under half trace to an unresolved V gene in checked studies; the others have no known cause. This sample is represented by 20,000 to 25,000 clones; around 68% of them were singletons. The ten largest clonotypes hold around 17% of the sample. CD4+ T cells from unexposed donors were collected before the COVID-19 pandemic (2011-2018). After about 9 days of culture, CD4+ T cells were isolated with the EasySep CD4+ T cell isolation kit. Antigen specificity for these receptors is unknown. The sequenced sample was CD4+ T cells from PBMCs, cultured in vitro. The receptor set was obtained from a human donor in good health.

V usage is TRBV18 and J usage is TRBJ1-6; no clear D. V lost 1 base, J lost 5 bases, and 12 bases lay in between. The germline V gene encodes CDR1 KGHSH and CDR2 LQKENI. The CDR3 contains 16 residues. This CDR3 is CASSPLPTPDNSPLHF. The CDR3, as DNA: TGTGCCAGCTCACCACTCCCCACGCCAGATAATTCACCCCTCCACTTT.

The chain recombines TRBV19 with TRBJ1-2; D call uncertain. CDR3 length: 12 residues. Germline V gene data show CDR1 as LNHDA and CDR2 as SQIVND (reference sequence). Deletions cut 5 bases from V and 8 bases from J, with 12 bases between. In DNA, the CDR3 is TGTGCCAGTAGTCCCTCTAGGCTCGGCTACACCTTC. The encoded protein is CASSPSRLGYTF.

This clone was seen just once. The rearrangement uses TRBV7-9 and TRBJ2-7; 12 bases line up with TRBD2. The CDR3 has 14 amino acids. CDR1 is SEHNR and CDR2 is FQNEAQ in the germline V gene (reference sequence). Losses at the gene ends were 4 bases for V and 5 bases for J; bases not matched to a gene: 3. The CDR3 protein is CASSSSGRGHEQYF. CDR3 DNA sequence: TGTGCCAGCAGCTCTAGCGGGAGGGGCCACGAGCAGTACTTC. Variable domain in full (rest from reference TRBV7-9 and TRBJ2-7): DTGVSQNPRHKITKRGQNVTFRCDPISEHNRLYWYRQTLGQGPEFLTYFQNEAQLEKSRLLSDRFSAERPKGSFSTLEIQRTEQGDSAMYLCASSSSGRGHEQYFGPGTRLTVT.

This clone was counted only a few times. The chain employs TRBV7-9 and TRBJ2-1; 8 bases are a match to TRBD2. V gave up 6 bases and J gave up 0 bases; unmatched junction bases: 4. The CDR3 runs 15 residues. Germline lookup yields CDR1 SEHNR and CDR2 FQNEAQ (reference sequence). CDR3 amino acids: CASRSSGSSYNEQFF. The CDR3 nucleotides read TGTGCCAGCAGAAGCAGCGGGAGCTCCTACAATGAGCAGTTCTTC.

This clone has a handful of counts. The CDR3 DNA sequence: TGTGCCAGCAGCTTGGCCTGGGTCCAGGATAAGTACTTC. Residues: CASSLAWVQDKYF. The chain is built from TRBV7-8 and TRBJ2-7, with no clear D. The CDR3 has 13 residues. CDR1 SGHVS and CDR2 FQNEAQ come from the germline V gene. Trimming pared 3 bases from V and 11 bases from J, leaving 17 bases between.

V gene TRBV14 combines with J gene TRBJ1-5; D possibly corresponds to TRBD1 (6 bases). Trimming removed 9 bases at V and 4 bases at J, with 16 bases between. The CDR3 loop spans 14 amino acids. Germline CDR1 is SGHDN and CDR2 is FVKESK. CDR3 in DNA: TGTGCCAGACGACTAGGGACATCGAATCAGCCCCAGCATTTT. It encodes CARRLGTSNQPQHF.

The chain recombines TRBV5-1 with TRBJ2-5; 8 bases fit TRBD2. Germline CDR1 and CDR2: SGHRS and YFSETQ. V lost 3 bases, J lost 5 bases, and 6 bases stayed unmatched. This CDR3 is 14 amino acids long. CDR3 sequence: CASSSLRGGETQYF. The CDR3 nucleotides are TGCGCCAGCAGCTCGCTACGGGGGGGTGAGACCCAGTACTTC.

J is TRBJ2-3 and V is TRBV7-9, with D tentatively TRBD2 (5 bases). The germline V gene has CDR1 SEHNR and CDR2 FQNEAQ (reference sequence). The CDR3 is made up of 14 amino acids. V lost 1 base and J lost 6, with 11 bases in between. The CDR3 loop reads CASSLVTSVDTQYF. CDR3 sequence (DNA): TGTGCCAGCAGCTTAGTAACTAGTGTCGATACGCAGTATTTT.

J is TRBJ1-1 and V is TRBV11-2; D gene uncertain. Trimming pared 2 bases from V and 0 bases from J, leaving 10 bases between. CDR1 and CDR2 from the germline V gene are SGHAT and FQNNGV. The CDR3 loop spans 15 amino acids. The CDR3 protein is CASSLRWAMNTEAFF. The CDR3 DNA reads TGTGCCAGCAGCTTAAGGTGGGCCATGAACACTGAAGCTTTCTTT. The whole variable domain, remainder taken from reference TRBV11-2 and TRBJ1-1, is EAGVAQSPRYKIIEKRQSVAFWCNPISGHATLYWYQQILGQGPKLLIQFQNNGVVDDSQLPKDRFSAERLKGVDSTLKIQPAKLEDSAVYLCASSLRWAMNTEAFFGQGTRLTVV.

The chain joins TRBV24-1 to TRBJ2-1, with 11 bases identical to TRBD2. CDR1 and CDR2 from the germline V gene are KGHDR and SFDVKD. V lost 4 bases, J lost 2 bases, and 9 bases stayed unmatched. This CDR3 comprises 18 residues. The DNA of the CDR3 is TGTGCCACCAGTGACGGTGGGACTAGCGGTTACCCCTACAATGAGCAGTTCTTC. This translates into CATSDGGTSGYPYNEQFF.

A single count supports this clone. V usage is TRBV7-2 and J usage is TRBJ1-1; 7 positions match TRBD1. The CDR3 is 14 amino acids. The ends lost 1 base at V and 4 bases at J; junction bases unmatched: 3. CDR1 is SGHTA and CDR2 is FQGNSA in the germline V gene. In DNA, the CDR3 is TGTGCCAGCAGCTTAGACCGACAGGGCACTGAAGCTTTCTTT. Translating gives CASSLDRQGTEAFF. Complete variable domain (other parts from reference TRBV7-2 and TRBJ1-1): GAGVSQSPSNKVTEKGKDVELRCDPISGHTALYWYRQSLGQGLEFLIYFQGNSAPDKSGLPSDRFSAERTGGSVSTLTIQRTQQEDSAVYLCASSLDRQGTEAFFGQGTRLTVV.

The chain is built from TRBV7-8 and TRBJ1-1, with a weak D call TRBD1 (5 bases). Trimming pared 1 base from V and 5 bases from J, leaving 11 bases between. This CDR3 has 14 residues. In germline, CDR1 is SGHVS, CDR2 FQNEAQ. The CDR3 region is CASSLELQGTEAFF. As DNA, the CDR3 is TGTGCCAGCAGCTTAGAACTTCAGGGTACTGAAGCTTTCTTT.

This rearrangement joins TRBV5-8 to TRBJ2-7; no definite D call. The CDR3 loop spans 15 amino acids. Germline assignment: CDR1 SGHTS and CDR2 YDEGEE. V was pared by 0 bases and J by 5 bases, with 15 bases between. CDR3 protein: CASSLEIGAVNEQYF. As DNA, the CDR3 is TGTGCCAGCAGCTTGGAGATTGGTGCCGTCAACGAGCAGTACTTC.

The chain couples TRBV18 to TRBJ2-2; D may be TRBD2 (5 bases). The germline CDR1 and CDR2 sequences are KGHSH and LQKENI. The CDR3 contains 16 residues. V was trimmed by 2 bases and J by 3 bases, leaving 13 bases between them. CDR3 loop: CASSPSRRSDTGELFF. For the CDR3, the DNA is TGTGCCAGCTCACCATCACGGAGGTCGGACACCGGGGAGCTGTTTTTT. Using reference TRBV18 and TRBJ2-2 for the parts outside the CDR3, the full variable domain is NAGVMQNPRHLVRRRGQEARLRCSPMKGHSHVYWYRQLPEEGLKFMVYLQKENIIDESGMPKERFSAEFPKEGPSILRIQQVVRGDSAAYFCASSPSRRSDTGELFFGEGSRLTVL.

This clone has only a few counts. V is TRBV9 and J is TRBJ2-2; possibly TRBD2 for D (5 bases). Between the trimmed V and J ends, which lost 3 bases and 2 bases, there was a span of 17 bases. Germline CDR1 and CDR2: SGDLS and YYNGEE. This CDR3 contains 17 residues. Here the CDR3 reads CASSDQPISGNTGELFF. The CDR3 DNA reads as TGTGCCAGCAGCGACCAACCCATCTCGGGAAACACCGGGGAGCTGTTTTTT.